This T cell receptor (beta chain) appears in the sequencing data of a study of blood T cell repertoires in COVID-19. At the level of the study: The United States, Italy and Spain were the sources of the acute and convalescent COVID-19 samples. The analysed material was cDNA or gDNA that came from T cells, B-cell-depleted T cells, or PBMCs.

V dropped 4 bases and J dropped 7; count of bases not matched to a gene: 9. CDR3 length: 16 amino acids. CDR1 is SGHRS and CDR2 is YFSETQ in the germline V gene. As handled by the study authors: How many nucleated cells were present was estimated from reference gene primer amplification. Some clones are missing from TCRdb's copy, which holds only in-frame ones; the method was immunoSEQ multiplex PCR. V, J and clone size derive from that table, while D and trimming were established from the DNA sequence. The table records 45,000 to 60,000 clones, 84% of them present only once. The sequence derives from a woman of 80 years or more with acute or convalescent COVID-19. Sequenced: peripheral blood. The genes are TRBV5-1 and TRBJ1-5; 12 bases are shared with TRBD1. The chain's CDR3 is CASSLGTGGVGQPQHF. For the CDR3, the DNA is TGCGCCAGCAGCCTCGGGACAGGGGGCGTTGGGCAGCCCCAGCATTTT.